Included here is one T cell receptor (beta chain) sequence, with context. TCR cDNA, made by 5'RACE template switching, carried an added universal primer site and UMIs. TCRdb re-called the 5' RACE reads through MiXCR, storing one row per CDR3 protein. The sample holds fewer than 100,000 distinct CDR3 sequences, about 8.8% seen once. This specimen belongs to a study of T cells after yellow fever vaccination. Whole-study findings and limits: Some clonotypes were seen in both the CD4 and the CD8 compartments. These made up a small share and likely arose from convergent recombination. Re-detected after boosting: most primary clones, more than 95% of CD4 and 80% to 90% of CD8.

The sample here was CD8+ T cells not binding an NS4B(214-222) dextramer, sorted from PBMCs, taken around 15 days after the first yellow fever vaccination. The receptor's source is a man younger than 35 who received the YFV17D yellow fever vaccine.

Here the CDR3 reads CASSLRASPVYGYTF. The CDR3 DNA reads TGTGCCAGCAGCCTCCGGGCCAGCCCCGTCTATGGCTACACCTTC. The V gene is TRBV7-8, the J gene TRBJ1-2, with D unclear. V was clipped by 5 bases and J by 4 bases, with 17 bases between them. The V gene's germline CDR1 is SGHVS and CDR2 FQNEAQ. CDR3 length equals 15 residues. Together with reference TRBV7-8 and TRBJ1-2, the CDR3 gives the full variable domain: GAGVSQSPRYKVAKRGQDVALRCDPISGHVSLFWYQQALGQGPEFLTYFQNEAQLDKSGLPSDRFFAERPEGSVSTLKIQRTQQEDSAVYLCASSLRASPVYGYTFGSGTRLTVV.